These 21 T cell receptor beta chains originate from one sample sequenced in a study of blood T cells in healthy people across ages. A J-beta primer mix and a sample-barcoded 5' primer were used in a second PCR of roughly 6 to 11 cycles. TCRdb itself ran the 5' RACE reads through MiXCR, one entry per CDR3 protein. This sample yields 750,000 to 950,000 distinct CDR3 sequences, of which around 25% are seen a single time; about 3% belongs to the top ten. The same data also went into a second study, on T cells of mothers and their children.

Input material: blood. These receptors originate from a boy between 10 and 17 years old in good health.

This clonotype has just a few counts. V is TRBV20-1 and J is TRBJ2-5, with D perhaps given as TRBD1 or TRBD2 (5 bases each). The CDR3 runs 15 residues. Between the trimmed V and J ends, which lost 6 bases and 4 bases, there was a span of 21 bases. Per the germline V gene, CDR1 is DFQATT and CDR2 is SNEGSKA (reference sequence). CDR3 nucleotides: TGCAGTGCGCACTCACCGGGACGAAGGCGAGAGACCCAGTACTTC. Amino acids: CSAHSPGRRRETQYF.

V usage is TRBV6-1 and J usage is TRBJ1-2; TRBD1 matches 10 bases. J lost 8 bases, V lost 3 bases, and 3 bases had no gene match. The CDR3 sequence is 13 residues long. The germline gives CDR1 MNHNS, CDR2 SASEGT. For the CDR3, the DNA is TGTGCCAGCAGTGAGACAGGGGGCGGCGGCTACACCTTC. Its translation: CASSETGGGGYTF.

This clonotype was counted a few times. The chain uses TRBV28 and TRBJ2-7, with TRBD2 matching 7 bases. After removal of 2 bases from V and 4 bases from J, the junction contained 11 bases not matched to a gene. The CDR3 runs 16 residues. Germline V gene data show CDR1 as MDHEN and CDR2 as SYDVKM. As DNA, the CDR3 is TGTGCCAGCAGTTTAGCTTCTGCGGGAGACTCTTACGAGCAGTACTTC. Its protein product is CASSLASAGDSYEQYF.

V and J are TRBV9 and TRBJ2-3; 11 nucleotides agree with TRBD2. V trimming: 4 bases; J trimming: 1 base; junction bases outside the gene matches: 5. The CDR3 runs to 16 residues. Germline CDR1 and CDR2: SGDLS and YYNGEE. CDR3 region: CASSSKTSGGTDTQYF. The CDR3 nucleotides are TGTGCCAGCAGCTCCAAGACTAGCGGGGGCACAGATACGCAGTATTTT.

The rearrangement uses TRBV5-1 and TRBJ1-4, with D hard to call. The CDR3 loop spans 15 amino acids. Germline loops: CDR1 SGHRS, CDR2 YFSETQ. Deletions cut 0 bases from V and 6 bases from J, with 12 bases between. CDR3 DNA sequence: TGCGCCAGCAGCTTGGCCCCCGGCGCAGATGAAAAACTGTTTTTT. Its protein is CASSLAPGADEKLFF.

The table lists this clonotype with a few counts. The CDR3 spells CASTLKGGFGGYTF. CDR3 sequence (DNA): TGTGCCAGCACCCTTAAAGGCGGCTTCGGTGGCTACACCTTC. V is TRBV27 and J is TRBJ1-2, with D hard to call. Deletions cut 7 bases from V and 7 bases from J, with 19 bases between. The germline gives CDR1 MNHEY, CDR2 SMNVEV (reference sequence). This CDR3 spans 14 amino acids.

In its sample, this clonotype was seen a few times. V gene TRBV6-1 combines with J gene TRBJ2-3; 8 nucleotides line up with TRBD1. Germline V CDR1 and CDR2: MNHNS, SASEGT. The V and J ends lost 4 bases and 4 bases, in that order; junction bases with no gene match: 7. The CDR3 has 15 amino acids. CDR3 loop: CASSGQGMGADTQYF. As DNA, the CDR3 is TGTGCCAGCAGTGGACAGGGGATGGGGGCAGATACGCAGTATTTT.

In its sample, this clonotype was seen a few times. CDR3 in DNA: TGTGCCAGCAGTTACCGGGGGATGGCTGAAGCTTTCTTT. Amino acid sequence: CASSYRGMAEAFF. The rearrangement joins TRBV6-5 to TRBJ1-1, with D possibly matching TRBD1 (5 bases). Germline V gene lookup returns CDR1 MNHEY and CDR2 SVGAGI. V was clipped by 2 bases and J by 6 bases, with 10 bases between them. CDR3 length: 13 amino acids.

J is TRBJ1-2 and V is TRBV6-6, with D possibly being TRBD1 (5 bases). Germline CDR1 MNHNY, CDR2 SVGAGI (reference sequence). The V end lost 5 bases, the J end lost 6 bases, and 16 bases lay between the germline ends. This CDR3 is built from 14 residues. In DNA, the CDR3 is TGTGCCAGCAGTGCTCCCAGGGAGGGGAATGGCTACACCTTC. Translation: CASSAPREGNGYTF.

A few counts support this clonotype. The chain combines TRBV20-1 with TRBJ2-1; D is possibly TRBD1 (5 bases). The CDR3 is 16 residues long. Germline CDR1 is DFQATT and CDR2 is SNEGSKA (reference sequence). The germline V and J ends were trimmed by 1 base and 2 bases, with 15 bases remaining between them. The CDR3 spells CSARGFEGDAYNEQFF. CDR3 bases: TGCAGTGCTAGAGGGTTTGAAGGGGATGCCTACAATGAGCAGTTCTTC.

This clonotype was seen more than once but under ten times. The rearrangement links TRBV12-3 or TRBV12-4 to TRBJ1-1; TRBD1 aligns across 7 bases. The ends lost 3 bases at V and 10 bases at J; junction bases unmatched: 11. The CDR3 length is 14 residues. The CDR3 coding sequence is TGTGCCAGCAGTTTGTCGAACAGGGGCAGGTTAGCTTTCTTT. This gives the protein CASSLSNRGRLAFF.

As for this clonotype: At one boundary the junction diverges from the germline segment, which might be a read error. CDR3 loop: CAGSDGQFYGYTF. DNA of the CDR3: TGTGCCGGCAGCGACGGACAGTTCTATGGCTACACCTTC. The V and J genes are TRBV11-2 and TRBJ1-2, with D perhaps TRBD1 (6 bases). The CDR3 has 13 amino acids. Germline assignment: CDR1 SGHAT and CDR2 FQNNGV.

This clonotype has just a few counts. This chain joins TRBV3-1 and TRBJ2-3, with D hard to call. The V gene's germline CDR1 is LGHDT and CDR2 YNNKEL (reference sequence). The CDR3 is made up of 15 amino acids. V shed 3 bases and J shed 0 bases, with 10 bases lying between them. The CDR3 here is CASSQQASSTDTQYF. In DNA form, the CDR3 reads TGTGCCAGCAGCCAGCAAGCATCTAGCACAGATACGCAGTATTTT.

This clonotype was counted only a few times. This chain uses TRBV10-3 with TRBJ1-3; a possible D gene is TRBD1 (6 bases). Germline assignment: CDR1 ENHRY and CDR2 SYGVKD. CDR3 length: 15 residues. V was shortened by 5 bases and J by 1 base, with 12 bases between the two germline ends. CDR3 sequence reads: CAISTGLYSGNTIYF. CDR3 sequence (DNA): TGTGCCATCAGTACAGGGTTGTATTCTGGAAACACCATATATTTT.

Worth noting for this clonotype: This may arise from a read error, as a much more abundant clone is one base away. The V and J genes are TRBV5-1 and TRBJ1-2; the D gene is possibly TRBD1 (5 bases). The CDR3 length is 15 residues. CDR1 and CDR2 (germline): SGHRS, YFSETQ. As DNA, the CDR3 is TGCGCCAGCAGCTTGACCGGGACGGGGAACTATCGCTACACCTTC. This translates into CASSLTGTGNYRYTF.

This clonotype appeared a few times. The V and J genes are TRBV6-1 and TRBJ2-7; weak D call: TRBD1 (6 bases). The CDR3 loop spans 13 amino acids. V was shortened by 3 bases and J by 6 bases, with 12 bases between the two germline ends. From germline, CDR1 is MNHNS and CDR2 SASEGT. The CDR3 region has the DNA TGTGCCAGCAGTGAGGGACAAGATGGCGAGCAGTACTTC. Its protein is CASSEGQDGEQYF.

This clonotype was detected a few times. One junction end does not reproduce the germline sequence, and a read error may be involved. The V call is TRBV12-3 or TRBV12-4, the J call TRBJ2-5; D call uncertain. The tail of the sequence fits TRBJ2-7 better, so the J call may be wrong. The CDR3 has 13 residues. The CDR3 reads CAGSPTGPYEQYF. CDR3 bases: TGTGCCGGCAGCCCTACCGGTCCCTACGAGCAGTACTTC.

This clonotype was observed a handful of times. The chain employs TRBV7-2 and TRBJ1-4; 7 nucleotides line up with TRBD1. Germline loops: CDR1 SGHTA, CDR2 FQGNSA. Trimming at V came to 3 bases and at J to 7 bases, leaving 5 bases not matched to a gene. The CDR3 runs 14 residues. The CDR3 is CASSLGQWSEKLFF. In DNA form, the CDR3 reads TGTGCCAGCAGCTTGGGACAGTGGTCTGAAAAACTGTTTTTT.

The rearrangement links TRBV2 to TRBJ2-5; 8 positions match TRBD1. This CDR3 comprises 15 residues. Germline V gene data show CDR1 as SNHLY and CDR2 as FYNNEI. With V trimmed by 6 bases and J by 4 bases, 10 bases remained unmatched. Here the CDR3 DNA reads TGTGCCAGCAGCGGACAGGGTCTTGTCGGAGAGACCCAGTACTTC. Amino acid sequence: CASSGQGLVGETQYF.

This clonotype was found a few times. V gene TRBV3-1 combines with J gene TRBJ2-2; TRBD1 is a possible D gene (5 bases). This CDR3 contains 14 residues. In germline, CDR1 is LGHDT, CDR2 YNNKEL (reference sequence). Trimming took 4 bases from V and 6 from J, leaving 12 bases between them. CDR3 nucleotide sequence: TGTGCCAGCAGCCCCGGCAGGGTTGCCGGGGAGCTGTTTTTT. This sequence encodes CASSPGRVAGELFF.

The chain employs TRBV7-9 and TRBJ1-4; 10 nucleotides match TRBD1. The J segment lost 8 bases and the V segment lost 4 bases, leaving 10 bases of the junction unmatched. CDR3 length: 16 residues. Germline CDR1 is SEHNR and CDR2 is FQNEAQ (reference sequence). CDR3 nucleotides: TGTGCCAGCAGCTCCCGGACAGGGGGTTCAAAAGAAAAACTGTTTTTT. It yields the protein CASSSRTGGSKEKLFF. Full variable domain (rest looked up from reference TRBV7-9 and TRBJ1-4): DTGVSQNPRHKITKRGQNVTFRCDPISEHNRLYWYRQTLGQGPEFLTYFQNEAQLEKSRLLSDRFSAERPKGSFSTLEIQRTEQGDSAMYLCASSSRTGGSKEKLFFGSGTQLSVL.